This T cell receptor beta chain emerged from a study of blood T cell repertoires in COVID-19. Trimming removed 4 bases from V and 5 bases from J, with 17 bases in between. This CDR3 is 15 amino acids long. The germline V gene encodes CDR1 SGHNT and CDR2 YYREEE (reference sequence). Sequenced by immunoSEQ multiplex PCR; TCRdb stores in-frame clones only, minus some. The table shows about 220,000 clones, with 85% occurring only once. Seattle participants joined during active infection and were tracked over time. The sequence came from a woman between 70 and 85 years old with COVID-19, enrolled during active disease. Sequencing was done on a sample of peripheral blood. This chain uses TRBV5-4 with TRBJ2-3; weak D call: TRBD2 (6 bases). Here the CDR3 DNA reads TGTGCCAGCAGCCCCGTGGGGCCCGGGAGAGATACGCAGTATTTT. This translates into CASSPVGPGRDTQYF.